This is a list of T cell receptor beta chains from one sample in a study of technical replicates of blood from a few donors. Profiling relied on immunoSEQ multiplex PCR, and the TCRdb table lists in-frame clones only, not all of them. This table has 45,000 to 60,000 clones, more than 70% appearing once. The sequenced sample consisted of PBMCs. The source of these receptors is a human donor in good health. Some clones in this sample may be carry-over from other donors' samples. CDR3s include the opening cysteine and the closing phenylalanine or tryptophan. The D gene is left open where the match is weak. Clone sizes are given selectively: once, few, many, or a class where the clone is expanded.

abundance: -
j_gene: TRBJ1-4
d_gene: TRBD1
v_gene: TRBV5-4
CDR3aa: CASSPGGTATNEKLFF
CDR3nt: TGTGCCAGCAGCCCCGGTGGGACAGCGACTAATGAAAAACTGTTTTTT

abundance: -
j_gene: TRBJ1-1
d_gene: -
v_gene: TRBV19
CDR3aa: CASSPKSRNTEAFF
CDR3nt: TGTGCCAGTAGCCCAAAGAGTAGGAACACTGAAGCTTTCTTT

abundance: -
j_gene: TRBJ2-1
d_gene: -
v_gene: TRBV6-6
CDR3aa: CASGGAGYNEQFF
CDR3nt: TGTGCCAGCGGGGGGGCGGGGTACAATGAGCAGTTCTTC

abundance: many
j_gene: TRBJ1-1
d_gene: -
v_gene: TRBV6-4
CDR3aa: CASSPGVNTEAFF
CDR3nt: TGTGCCAGCAGTCCAGGGGTGAACACTGAAGCTTTCTTT

abundance: -
j_gene: TRBJ2-3
d_gene: TRBD2
v_gene: TRBV6-1
CDR3aa: CATLSSGGTDTQYF
CDR3nt: TGTGCCACCCTGAGTAGCGGGGGGACAGATACGCAGTATTTT

abundance: -
j_gene: TRBJ1-1
d_gene: -
v_gene: TRBV5-1
CDR3aa: CASSLEQGTEAFF
CDR3nt: TGCGCCAGCAGCTTGGAACAGGGCACTGAAGCTTTCTTT

abundance: -
j_gene: TRBJ1-3
d_gene: -
v_gene: TRBV5-6
CDR3aa: CASSLAGGPGNTIYF
CDR3nt: TGTGCCAGCAGCTTGGCCGGGGGGCCTGGAAACACCATATATTTT

abundance: -
j_gene: TRBJ2-5
d_gene: TRBD1
v_gene: TRBV5-4
CDR3aa: CASSRDRGGETQYF
CDR3nt: TGTGCCAGCAGCAGGGACAGGGGAGGGGAGACCCAGTACTTC

abundance: -
j_gene: TRBJ1-2
d_gene: -
v_gene: TRBV7-9
CDR3aa: CASSPTVFNGYTF
CDR3nt: TGTGCCAGCAGCCCGACAGTGTTTAATGGCTACACCTTC

abundance: once
j_gene: TRBJ1-1
d_gene: TRBD1
v_gene: TRBV23-1
CDR3aa: CASRPDRAFLLNTEAFF
CDR3nt: TGCGCCAGCAGACCCGACAGGGCTTTCCTTCTGAACACTGAAGCTTTCTTT

abundance: -
j_gene: TRBJ1-6
d_gene: -
v_gene: TRBV4-1
CDR3aa: CASSQDRGNSPLHF
CDR3nt: TGCGCCAGCAGCCAAGATCGGGGGAATTCACCCCTCCACTTT

abundance: -
j_gene: TRBJ1-5
d_gene: -
v_gene: TRBV7-2
CDR3aa: CASSYRDNQPQHF
CDR3nt: TGTGCCAGCAGCTACCGGGACAATCAGCCCCAGCATTTT

abundance: -
j_gene: TRBJ2-1
d_gene: -
v_gene: TRBV6-7
CDR3aa: CASSYSVIGDKHNEQFF
CDR3nt: TGTGCCAGCAGTTACTCAGTCATCGGGGACAAGCACAATGAGCAGTTCTTC

abundance: -
j_gene: TRBJ2-2
d_gene: -
v_gene: TRBV18
CDR3aa: CASSPQGGELFF
CDR3nt: TGTGCCAGCTCACCCCAGGGAGGGGAGCTGTTTTTT

abundance: few
j_gene: TRBJ1-1
d_gene: -
v_gene: TRBV7-6
CDR3aa: CASSPFEDVDTEAFF
CDR3nt: TGTGCCAGCAGCCCGTTTGAGGATGTGGACACTGAAGCTTTCTTT

abundance: -
j_gene: TRBJ2-1
d_gene: -
v_gene: TRBV13
CDR3aa: CASSAYEQFF
CDR3nt: TGTGCCAGCAGCGCGTATGAGCAGTTCTTC

abundance: -
j_gene: TRBJ2-3
d_gene: TRBD2
v_gene: TRBV6-5
CDR3aa: CASRPKTSRTDTQYF
CDR3nt: TGTGCCAGCAGACCCAAGACTAGCCGCACAGATACGCAGTATTTT

abundance: -
j_gene: TRBJ2-3
d_gene: -
v_gene: TRBV7-2
CDR3aa: CASSPMSGLSTDTQYF
CDR3nt: TGTGCCAGCAGCCCAATGAGTGGTCTTAGCACAGATACGCAGTATTTT

abundance: -
j_gene: TRBJ2-3
d_gene: -
v_gene: TRBV4-2
CDR3aa: CASSELATDTQYF
CDR3nt: TGTGCCAGCAGCGAATTAGCCACAGATACGCAGTATTTT

abundance: -
j_gene: TRBJ1-5
d_gene: -
v_gene: TRBV19
CDR3aa: CASRPTLYGGRDQPQHF
CDR3nt: TGTGCCAGTAGGCCAACCCTCTACGGGGGGAGAGATCAGCCCCAGCATTTT

abundance: -
j_gene: TRBJ2-1
d_gene: -
v_gene: TRBV11-3
CDR3aa: CASSPRGISNNEQFF
CDR3nt: TGTGCCAGCAGCCCCCGGGGAATCTCGAACAATGAGCAGTTCTTC

abundance: -
j_gene: TRBJ2-3
d_gene: -
v_gene: TRBV4-3
CDR3aa: CASSPRGQGGYTDTQYF
CDR3nt: TGCGCCAGCAGCCCGCGAGGACAGGGAGGGTACACAGATACGCAGTATTTT

abundance: few
j_gene: TRBJ1-2
d_gene: -
v_gene: TRBV25-1
CDR3aa: CASSELGGADDGYTF
CDR3nt: TGTGCCAGCAGTGAACTTGGGGGGGCGGACGATGGCTACACCTTC

abundance: -
j_gene: TRBJ2-7
d_gene: TRBD1
v_gene: TRBV13
CDR3aa: CASSNRQGWSEQYF
CDR3nt: TGTGCCAGCAGCAACCGACAGGGGTGGTCCGAGCAGTACTTC

abundance: once
j_gene: TRBJ1-2
d_gene: TRBD1
v_gene: TRBV5-1
CDR3aa: CASSLGSGTGGFYGYTF
CDR3nt: TGCGCCAGCAGCTTGGGATCAGGGACAGGGGGTTTCTATGGCTACACCTTC

abundance: -
j_gene: TRBJ2-7
d_gene: TRBD2
v_gene: TRBV10-3
CDR3aa: CASSGREGYEQYF
CDR3nt: TGTGCCTCATCAGGGCGGGAGGGTTACGAGCAGTACTTC

abundance: few
j_gene: TRBJ2-7
d_gene: TRBD2
v_gene: TRBV5-3
CDR3aa: CARSNLGLAGAYEQYF
CDR3nt: TGTGCCAGAAGTAATCTCGGACTAGCGGGAGCATACGAGCAGTACTTC

abundance: -
j_gene: TRBJ2-3
d_gene: TRBD2
v_gene: TRBV5-4
CDR3aa: CASSLGGTSGGRTQYF
CDR3nt: TGTGCCAGCAGCTTGGGAGGGACTAGCGGGGGAAGGACGCAGTATTTT

abundance: -
j_gene: TRBJ2-7
d_gene: TRBD1
v_gene: TRBV7-9
CDR3aa: CASSQPTGADEQYF
CDR3nt: TGTGCCAGCAGCCAACCTACAGGGGCCGACGAGCAGTACTTC

abundance: -
j_gene: TRBJ2-2
d_gene: TRBD1
v_gene: TRBV4-2
CDR3aa: CASSQGQGDAGELFF
CDR3nt: TGTGCCAGCAGCCAAGGGCAGGGGGATGCCGGGGAGCTGTTTTTT

abundance: once
j_gene: TRBJ1-2
d_gene: -
v_gene: TRBV19
CDR3aa: CASSHLIGDYGYTF
CDR3nt: TGTGCCAGTAGTCATTTAATCGGGGACTATGGCTACACCTTC

abundance: -
j_gene: TRBJ2-7
d_gene: TRBD2
v_gene: TRBV9
CDR3aa: CASSPRAGAPYEQYF
CDR3nt: TGTGCCAGCAGCCCCAGAGCGGGAGCCCCCTACGAGCAGTACTTC

abundance: few
j_gene: TRBJ2-1
d_gene: -
v_gene: TRBV5-1
CDR3aa: CASSLGVSLSYNEQFF
CDR3nt: TGCGCCAGCAGCTTGGGTGTCAGTCTCTCCTACAATGAGCAGTTCTTC

abundance: -
j_gene: TRBJ1-1
d_gene: -
v_gene: TRBV29-1
CDR3aa: CSVERRLDAEAFF
CDR3nt: TGCAGCGTTGAAAGGAGGCTTGATGCTGAAGCTTTCTTT

abundance: once
j_gene: TRBJ2-1
d_gene: -
v_gene: TRBV18
CDR3aa: CASSTVNEQFF
CDR3nt: TGTGCCAGCTCAACGGTCAATGAGCAGTTCTTC

abundance: -
j_gene: TRBJ1-5
d_gene: -
v_gene: TRBV15
CDR3aa: CATSSPTSNGVGQPQHF
CDR3nt: TGTGCCACCAGCAGCCCCACTTCTAACGGGGTTGGCCAGCCCCAGCATTTT

abundance: -
j_gene: TRBJ2-1
d_gene: TRBD2
v_gene: TRBV6-5
CDR3aa: CASSPLGSGGGQFF
CDR3nt: TGTGCCAGCAGCCCCCTGGGTAGCGGGGGAGGGCAGTTCTTC

abundance: -
j_gene: TRBJ2-7
d_gene: TRBD2
v_gene: TRBV4-2
CDR3aa: CASSQDGTSGGYEQYF
CDR3nt: TGTGCCAGCAGCCAAGATGGGACTAGCGGTGGATACGAGCAGTACTTC

abundance: -
j_gene: TRBJ2-1
d_gene: TRBD2
v_gene: TRBV19
CDR3aa: CASSREATEQFF
CDR3nt: TGTGCCAGTAGTCGGGAGGCCACTGAGCAGTTCTTC

abundance: -
j_gene: TRBJ2-5
d_gene: TRBD2
v_gene: TRBV4-2
CDR3aa: CASSHPTSGTETQYF
CDR3nt: TGTGCCAGCAGCCACCCTACTAGCGGAACGGAGACCCAGTACTTC